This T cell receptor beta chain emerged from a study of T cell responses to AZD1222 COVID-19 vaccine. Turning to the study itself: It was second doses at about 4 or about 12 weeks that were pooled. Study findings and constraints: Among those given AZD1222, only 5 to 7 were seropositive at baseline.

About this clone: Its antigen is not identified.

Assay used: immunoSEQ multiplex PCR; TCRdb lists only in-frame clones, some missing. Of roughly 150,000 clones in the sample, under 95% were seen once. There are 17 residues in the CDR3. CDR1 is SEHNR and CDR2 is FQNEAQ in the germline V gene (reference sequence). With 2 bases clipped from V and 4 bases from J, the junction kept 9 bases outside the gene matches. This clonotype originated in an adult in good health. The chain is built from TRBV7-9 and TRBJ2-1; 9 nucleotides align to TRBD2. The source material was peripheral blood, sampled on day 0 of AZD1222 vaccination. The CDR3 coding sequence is TGTGCCAGCAGCTTATATGCCGGGACTAGCAGTTACAATGAGCAGTTCTTC. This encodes CASSLYAGTSSYNEQFF.